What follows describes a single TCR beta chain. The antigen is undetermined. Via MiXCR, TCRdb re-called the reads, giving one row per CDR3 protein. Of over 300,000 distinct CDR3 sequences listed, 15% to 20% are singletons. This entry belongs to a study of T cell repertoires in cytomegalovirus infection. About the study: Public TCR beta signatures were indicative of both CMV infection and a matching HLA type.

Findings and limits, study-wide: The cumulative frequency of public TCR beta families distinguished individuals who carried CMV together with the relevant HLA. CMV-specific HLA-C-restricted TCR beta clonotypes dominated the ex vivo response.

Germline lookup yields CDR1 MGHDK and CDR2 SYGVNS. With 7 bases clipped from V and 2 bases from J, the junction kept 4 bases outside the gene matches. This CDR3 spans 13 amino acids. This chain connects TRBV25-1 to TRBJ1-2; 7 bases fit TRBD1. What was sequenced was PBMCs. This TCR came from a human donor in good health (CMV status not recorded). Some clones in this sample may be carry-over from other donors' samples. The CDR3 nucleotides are TGTGCCAGCAATGAGGGGGCGAACTATGGCTACACCTTC. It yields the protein CASNEGANYGYTF.